The clone carrying this TCR beta chain has a count of ten or more. Its specificity is unknown. The data belong to a study of T cell repertoires in cytomegalovirus infection. Background on the study: Public TCR beta signatures provided an indication of both CMV infection and a matching HLA type. Whole-study results and caveats: Of the TCR beta families, the public ones yielded a cumulative frequency that identified carriers of CMV plus the relevant HLA. Clonotype analysis showed dominance of the ex vivo response by HLA-C-restricted CMV-specific TCR beta clonotypes.

TCRdb reprocessed the reads via MiXCR and lists one record per CDR3 protein. Among 250,000 to 300,000 distinct CDR3 sequences listed, roughly an eighth were seen once. Trimming shortened V by 1 base and J by 0 bases, and 9 bases separated the two germline ends. The CDR3 consists of 15 residues. Germline CDR1 reads MGHRA; CDR2 reads YSYEKL. The clonotype comes from a human donor in good health (CMV status not recorded). Some clones in this sample may be carry-over from other donors' samples. The chain links TRBV4-1 to TRBJ1-2, with D possibly TRBD1 on 5 matching bases. Sequenced material: PBMCs. CDR3 DNA sequence: TGCGCCAGCAGCCAAGTGGGGGATTCTAACTATGGCTACACCTTC. This encodes CASSQVGDSNYGYTF.